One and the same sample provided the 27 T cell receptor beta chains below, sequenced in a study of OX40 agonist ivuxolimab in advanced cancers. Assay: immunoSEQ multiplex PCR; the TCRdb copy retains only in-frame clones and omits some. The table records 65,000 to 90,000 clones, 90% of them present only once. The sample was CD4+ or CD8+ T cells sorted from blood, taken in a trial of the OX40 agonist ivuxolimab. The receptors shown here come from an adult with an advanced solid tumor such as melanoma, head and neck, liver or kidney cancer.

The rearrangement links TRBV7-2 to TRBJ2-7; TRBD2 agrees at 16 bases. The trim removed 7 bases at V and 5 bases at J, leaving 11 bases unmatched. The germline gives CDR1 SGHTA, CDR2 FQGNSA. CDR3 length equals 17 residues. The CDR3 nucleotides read TGTGCCAGCACTACCCGAGGGACTAGCGGGAGGGGTAACGAGCAGTACTTC. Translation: CASTTRGTSGRGNEQYF.

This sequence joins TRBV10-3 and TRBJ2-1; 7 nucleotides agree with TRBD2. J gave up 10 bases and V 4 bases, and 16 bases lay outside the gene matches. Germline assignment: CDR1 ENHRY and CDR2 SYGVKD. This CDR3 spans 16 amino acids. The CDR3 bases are TGTGCCATCAGTGCTAATGGGGCGGGAGTCTTCCGCGAGCAGTTCTTC. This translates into CAISANGAGVFREQFF.

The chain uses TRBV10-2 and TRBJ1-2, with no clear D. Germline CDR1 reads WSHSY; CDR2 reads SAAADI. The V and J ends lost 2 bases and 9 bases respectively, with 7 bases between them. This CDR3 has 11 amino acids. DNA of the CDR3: TGCGCCAGCAGTGAGGGGTCCAGCTACACCTTC. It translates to CASSEGSSYTF.

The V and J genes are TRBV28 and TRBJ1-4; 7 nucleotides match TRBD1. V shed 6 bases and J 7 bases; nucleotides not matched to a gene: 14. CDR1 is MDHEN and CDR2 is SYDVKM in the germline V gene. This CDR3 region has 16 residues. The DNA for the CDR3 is TGTGCCAGCAGCTACCGAGGGAGGGGGCGAGGTGAAAAACTGTTTTTT. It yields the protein CASSYRGRGRGEKLFF.

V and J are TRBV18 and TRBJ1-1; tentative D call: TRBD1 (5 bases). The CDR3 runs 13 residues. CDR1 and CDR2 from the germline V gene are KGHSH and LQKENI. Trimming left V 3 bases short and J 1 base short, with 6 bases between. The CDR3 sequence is CASSPRGNTEAFF. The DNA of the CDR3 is TGTGCCAGCTCACCTAGGGGGAACACTGAAGCTTTCTTT.

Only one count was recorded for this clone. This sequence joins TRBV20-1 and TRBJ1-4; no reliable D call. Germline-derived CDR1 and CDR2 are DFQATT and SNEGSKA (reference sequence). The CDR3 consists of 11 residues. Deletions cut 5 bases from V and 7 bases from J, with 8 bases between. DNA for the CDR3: TGCAGTGCTTCAACAGTTGAAAAACTGTTTTTT. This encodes CSASTVEKLFF.

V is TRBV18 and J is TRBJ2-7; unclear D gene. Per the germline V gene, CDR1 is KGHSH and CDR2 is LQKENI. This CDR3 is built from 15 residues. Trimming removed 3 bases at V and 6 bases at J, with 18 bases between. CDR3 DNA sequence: TGTGCCAGCTCACCCTCACCCGACCCGGAGTTCGAGCAGTACTTC. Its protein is CASSPSPDPEFEQYF.

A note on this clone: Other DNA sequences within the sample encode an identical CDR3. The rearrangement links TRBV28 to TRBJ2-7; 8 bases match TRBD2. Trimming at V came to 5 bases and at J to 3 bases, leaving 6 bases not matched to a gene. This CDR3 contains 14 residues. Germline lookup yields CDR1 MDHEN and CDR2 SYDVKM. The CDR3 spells CASSLLSGSYEQYF. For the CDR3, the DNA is TGTGCCAGCAGTCTCCTAAGCGGGAGCTACGAGCAGTACTTC.

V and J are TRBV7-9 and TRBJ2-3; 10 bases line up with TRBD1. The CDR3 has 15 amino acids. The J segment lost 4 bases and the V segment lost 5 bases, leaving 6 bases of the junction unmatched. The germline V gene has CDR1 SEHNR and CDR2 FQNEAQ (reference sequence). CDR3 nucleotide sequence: TGTGCCAGCAGCATATCCGGGACAGGGGCAGATACGCAGTATTTT. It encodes CASSISGTGADTQYF. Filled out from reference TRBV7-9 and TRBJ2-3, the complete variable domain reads DTGVSQNPRHKITKRGQNVTFRCDPISEHNRLYWYRQTLGQGPEFLTYFQNEAQLEKSRLLSDRFSAERPKGSFSTLEIQRTEQGDSAMYLCASSISGTGADTQYFGPGTRLTVL.

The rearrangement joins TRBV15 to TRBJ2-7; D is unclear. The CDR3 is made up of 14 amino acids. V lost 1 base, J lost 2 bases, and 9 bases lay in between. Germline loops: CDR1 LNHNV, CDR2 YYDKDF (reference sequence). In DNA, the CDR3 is TGTGCCACCAGCAGAGGCGGAAACACCTACGAGCAGTACTTC. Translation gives CATSRGGNTYEQYF. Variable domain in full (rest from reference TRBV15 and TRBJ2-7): DAMVIQNPRYQVTQFGKPVTLSCSQTLNHNVMYWYQQKSSQAPKLLFHYYDKDFNNEADTPDNFQSRRPNTSFCFLDIRSPGLGDTAMYLCATSRGGNTYEQYFGPGTRLTVT.

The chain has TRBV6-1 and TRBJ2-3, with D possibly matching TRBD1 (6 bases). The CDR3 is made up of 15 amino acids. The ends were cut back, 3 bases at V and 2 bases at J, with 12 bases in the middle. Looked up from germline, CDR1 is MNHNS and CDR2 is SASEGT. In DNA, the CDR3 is TGTGCCAGCAGTGATGGGGGCAGGGACACAGATACGCAGTATTTT. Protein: CASSDGGRDTDTQYF.

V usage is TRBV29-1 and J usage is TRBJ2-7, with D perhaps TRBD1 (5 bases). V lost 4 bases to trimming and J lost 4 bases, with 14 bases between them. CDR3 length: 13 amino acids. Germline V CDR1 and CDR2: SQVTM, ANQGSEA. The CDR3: CSVALRQRYEQYF. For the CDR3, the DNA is TGCAGCGTTGCCCTTAGACAGCGATACGAGCAGTACTTC.

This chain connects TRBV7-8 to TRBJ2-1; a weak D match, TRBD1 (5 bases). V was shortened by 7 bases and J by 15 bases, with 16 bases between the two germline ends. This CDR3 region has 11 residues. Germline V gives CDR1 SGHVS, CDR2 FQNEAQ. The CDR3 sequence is CASTLGVVAFF. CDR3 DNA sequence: TGTGCCAGCACCCTAGGGGTAGTGGCGTTCTTC.

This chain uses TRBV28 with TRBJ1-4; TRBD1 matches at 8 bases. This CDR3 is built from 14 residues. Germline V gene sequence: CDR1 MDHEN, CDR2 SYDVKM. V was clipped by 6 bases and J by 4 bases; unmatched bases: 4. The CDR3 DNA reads TGTGCCAGCAGCATACAGGGGGTTAATGAAAAACTGTTTTTT. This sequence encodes CASSIQGVNEKLFF.

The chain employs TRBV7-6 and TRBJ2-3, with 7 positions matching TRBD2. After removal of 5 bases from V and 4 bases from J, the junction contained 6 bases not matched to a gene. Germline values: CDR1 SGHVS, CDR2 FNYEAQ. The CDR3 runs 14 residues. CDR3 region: CASSHGTKADTQYF. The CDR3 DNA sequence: TGTGCCAGCAGCCACGGGACTAAAGCAGATACGCAGTATTTT.

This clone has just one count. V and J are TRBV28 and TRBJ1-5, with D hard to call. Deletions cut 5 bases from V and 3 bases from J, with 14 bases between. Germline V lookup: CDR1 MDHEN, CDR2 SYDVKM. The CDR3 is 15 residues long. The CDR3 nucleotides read TGTGCCAGCAGTACTAGACCCTCGGTCAATCAGCCCCAGCATTTT. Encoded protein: CASSTRPSVNQPQHF. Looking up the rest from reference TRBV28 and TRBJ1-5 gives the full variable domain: DVKVTQSSRYLVKRTGEKVFLECVQDMDHENMFWYRQDPGLGLRLIYFSYDVKMKEKGDIPEGYSVSREKKERFSLILESASTNQTSMYLCASSTRPSVNQPQHFGDGTRLSIL.

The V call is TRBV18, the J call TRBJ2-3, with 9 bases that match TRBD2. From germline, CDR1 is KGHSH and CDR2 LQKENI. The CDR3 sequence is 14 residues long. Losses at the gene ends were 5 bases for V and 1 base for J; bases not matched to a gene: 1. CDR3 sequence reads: CASSTSGRTDTQYF. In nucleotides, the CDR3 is TGTGCCAGCTCAACTAGCGGGCGCACAGATACGCAGTATTTT.

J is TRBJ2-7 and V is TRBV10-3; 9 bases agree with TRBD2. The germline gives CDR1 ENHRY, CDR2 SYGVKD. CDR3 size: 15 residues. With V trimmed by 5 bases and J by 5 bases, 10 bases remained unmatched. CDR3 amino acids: CAISKDGGRAHEQYF. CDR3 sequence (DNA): TGTGCCATCAGTAAAGATGGCGGGAGGGCCCACGAGCAGTACTTC.

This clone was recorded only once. In DNA form, the CDR3 reads TGTGCCAGCAGCTTAACCCAGGGAGTTGAAGCTTTCTTT. Amino acid sequence: CASSLTQGVEAFF. The rearrangement links TRBV7-9 to TRBJ1-1, with D perhaps TRBD1 (5 bases). This CDR3 has 13 residues. Germline V lookup: CDR1 SEHNR, CDR2 FQNEAQ (reference sequence). V was cut by 2 bases and J by 7 bases, with 11 bases left in between.

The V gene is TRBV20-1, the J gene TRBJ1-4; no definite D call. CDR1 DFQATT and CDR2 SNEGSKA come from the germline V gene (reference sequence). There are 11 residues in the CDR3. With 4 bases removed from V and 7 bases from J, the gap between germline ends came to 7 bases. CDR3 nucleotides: TGCAGTGCTACAGCCGCTGAAAAACTGTTTTTT. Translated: CSATAAEKLFF.

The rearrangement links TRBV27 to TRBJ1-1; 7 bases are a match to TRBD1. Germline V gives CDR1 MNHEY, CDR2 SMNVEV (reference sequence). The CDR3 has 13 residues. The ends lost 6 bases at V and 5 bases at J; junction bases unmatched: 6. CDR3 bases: TGTGCCAGCAGACCCCGACAGGGAACTGAAGCTTTCTTT. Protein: CASRPRQGTEAFF.

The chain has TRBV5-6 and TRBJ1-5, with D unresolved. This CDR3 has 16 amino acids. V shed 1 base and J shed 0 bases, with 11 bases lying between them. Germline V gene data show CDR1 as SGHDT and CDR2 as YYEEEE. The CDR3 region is CASSLKRLHSNQPQHF. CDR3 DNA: TGTGCCAGCAGCTTGAAACGGCTGCATAGCAATCAGCCCCAGCATTTT. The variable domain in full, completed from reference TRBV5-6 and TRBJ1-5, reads DAGVTQSPTHLIKTRGQQVTLRCSPKSGHDTVSWYQQALGQGPQFIFQYYEEEERQRGNFPDRFSGHQFPNYSSELNVNALLLGDSALYLCASSLKRLHSNQPQHFGDGTRLSIL.

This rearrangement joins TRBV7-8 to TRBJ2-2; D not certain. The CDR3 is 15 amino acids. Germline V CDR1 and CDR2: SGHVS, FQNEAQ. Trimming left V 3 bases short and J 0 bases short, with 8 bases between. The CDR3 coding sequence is TGTGCCAGCAGCTTGTTCTCTTCGAACACCGGGGAGCTGTTTTTT. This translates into CASSLFSSNTGELFF.

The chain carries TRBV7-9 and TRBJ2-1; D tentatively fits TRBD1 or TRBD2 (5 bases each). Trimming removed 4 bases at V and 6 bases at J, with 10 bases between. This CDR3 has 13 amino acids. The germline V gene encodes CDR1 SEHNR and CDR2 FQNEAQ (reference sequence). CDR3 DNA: TGTGCCAGCAGCTCCCCCGGGGCCAATGAGCAGTTCTTC. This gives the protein CASSSPGANEQFF. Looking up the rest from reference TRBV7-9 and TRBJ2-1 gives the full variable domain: DTGVSQNPRHKITKRGQNVTFRCDPISEHNRLYWYRQTLGQGPEFLTYFQNEAQLEKSRLLSDRFSAERPKGSFSTLEIQRTEQGDSAMYLCASSSPGANEQFFGPGTRLTVL.

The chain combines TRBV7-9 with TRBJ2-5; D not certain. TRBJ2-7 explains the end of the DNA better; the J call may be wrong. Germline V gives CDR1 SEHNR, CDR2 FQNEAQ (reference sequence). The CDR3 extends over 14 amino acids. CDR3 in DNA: TGTGCCAGCAGCACCGCGACTGCAGCCTACGAGCAGTACTTC. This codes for CASSTATAAYEQYF.

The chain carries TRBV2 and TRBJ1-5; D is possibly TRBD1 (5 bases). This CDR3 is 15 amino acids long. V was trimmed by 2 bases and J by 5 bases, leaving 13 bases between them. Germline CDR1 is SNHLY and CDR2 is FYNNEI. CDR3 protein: CASSENSGGDQPQHF. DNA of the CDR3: TGTGCCAGCAGTGAAAACAGCGGGGGGGATCAGCCCCAGCATTTT.

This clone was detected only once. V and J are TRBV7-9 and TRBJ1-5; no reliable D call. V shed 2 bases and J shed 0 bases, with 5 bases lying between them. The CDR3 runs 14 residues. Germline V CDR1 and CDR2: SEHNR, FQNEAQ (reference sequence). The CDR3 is CASSLSVSNQPQHF. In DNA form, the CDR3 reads TGTGCCAGCAGCTTATCCGTTAGCAATCAGCCCCAGCATTTT.